This T cell receptor beta chain was recorded in a study of cytomegalovirus exposure and HLA in healthy donors. Study-level background: Approximately 180 million T cells yielded approximately 100 million unique TCR beta sequences, as an earlier analysis found.

This CDR3 spans 15 amino acids. Germline V lookup: CDR1 MNHEY, CDR2 SVGAGI. The PCR used 60 Vbeta and 13 Jbeta primers. Repertoires were generated with immunoSEQ multiplex PCR, while TCRdb's copy carries only in-frame clones and drops some. This sample has around 180,000 clones, with 80% to 90% found just once. The V call is TRBV6-5, the J call TRBJ2-5; the match to TRBD1 covers 7 bases. The DNA end lines up better with TRBJ2-7; the J call may be wrong. Sequencing was done on a sample of PBMCs. This receptor was obtained from a girl aged 2 to 9 in good health and CMV-seropositive. The CDR3 DNA reads TGTGCCAGCAGTTACGCGAGAGGGGGCACCTACGAGCAGTACTTC. Protein sequence: CASSYARGGTYEQYF.